A selection of T cell receptor beta chains follows, all from one sample in a study of CD8+CD57+ T cells in acquired aplastic anemia. MiXCR, applied by TCRdb to the reads, yields one record per CDR3 protein. Of around 190,000 distinct CDR3 sequences in the sample, less than 65% were seen once. Material: sorted CD4+, CD8+, or CD8+CD57+ T cells (not recorded which) from PBMCs. These receptors all stem from a human donor in good health, serving as a control. Each CDR3 is given with its conserved first and last residue. Only some rows state a clone size, as once, few, many or a class for expanded clones.

abundance	v_gene	j_gene	CDR3aa
.	TRBV19	TRBJ2-7	CASKGPTYEQYF
.	TRBV9	TRBJ2-7	CASSPGRSTHEQYF
.	TRBV10-3	TRBJ2-5	CAISEWYPEGGQETQYF
.	TRBV7-6	TRBJ2-3	CASSFSPGEVDTQYF
many	TRBV5-1	TRBJ2-6	CASSLTPGSGANVLTF
many	TRBV29-1	TRBJ2-5	CSVETDRGVQETQYF
.	TRBV7-9	TRBJ1-1	CASSLVGGVEAFF
once	TRBV6-2/TRBV6-3	TRBJ1-2	CASSPQGAGYGYTF
.	TRBV20-1	TRBJ1-2	CSASHRRGGLNYGYTF
.	TRBV7-8	TRBJ2-6	CASSPRDSLNEKLFFGANVLTF
many	TRBV6-5	TRBJ2-7	CASFSWGTGEYEQYF